The present T cell receptor (beta chain) was sequenced within a study of T cell responses to AZD1222 COVID-19 vaccine. For the study at large: Combined were second doses at about 4 or about 12 weeks.

Trimming removed 4 bases from V and 7 bases from J, with 17 bases in between. This CDR3 region has 15 residues. Germline CDR1 is SGHRS and CDR2 is YFSETQ. Measured with immunoSEQ multiplex PCR; TCRdb has only the in-frame clones, and not every one. The sample comprises tens of thousands of clones, approximately 90% of which are singletons, and around 4.9% rests with the top ten. Study results and caveats: At baseline, just a handful of AZD1222 recipients tested seropositive. White British ancestry dominated among donors, who included more females, and clonal diversity was possibly underestimated. Nearly half of spike-specific TCRs reportedly target unmutated variant regions.

On this clone itself: Its specificity is unknown.

Sequences were derived from peripheral blood, sampled on day 0 of AZD1222 vaccination. This sequence originates from an adult in good health. The genes are TRBV5-1 and TRBJ1-4, with no clear D. This CDR3 is CASSPSRGWGEKLFF. The CDR3 region has the DNA TGCGCCAGCAGCCCCAGTCGAGGGTGGGGTGAAAAACTGTTTTTT.